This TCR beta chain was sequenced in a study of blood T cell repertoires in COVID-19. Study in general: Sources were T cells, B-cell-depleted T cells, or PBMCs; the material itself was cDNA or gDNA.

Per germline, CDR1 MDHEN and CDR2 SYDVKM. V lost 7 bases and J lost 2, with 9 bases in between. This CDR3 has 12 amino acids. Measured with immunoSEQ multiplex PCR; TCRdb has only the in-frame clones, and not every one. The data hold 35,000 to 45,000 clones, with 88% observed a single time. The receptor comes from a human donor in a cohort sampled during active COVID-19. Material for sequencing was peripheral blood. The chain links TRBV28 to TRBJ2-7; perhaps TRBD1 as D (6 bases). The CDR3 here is CASTGAPYEQYF. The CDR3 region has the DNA TGTGCCAGCACAGGGGCCCCCTACGAGCAGTACTTC.